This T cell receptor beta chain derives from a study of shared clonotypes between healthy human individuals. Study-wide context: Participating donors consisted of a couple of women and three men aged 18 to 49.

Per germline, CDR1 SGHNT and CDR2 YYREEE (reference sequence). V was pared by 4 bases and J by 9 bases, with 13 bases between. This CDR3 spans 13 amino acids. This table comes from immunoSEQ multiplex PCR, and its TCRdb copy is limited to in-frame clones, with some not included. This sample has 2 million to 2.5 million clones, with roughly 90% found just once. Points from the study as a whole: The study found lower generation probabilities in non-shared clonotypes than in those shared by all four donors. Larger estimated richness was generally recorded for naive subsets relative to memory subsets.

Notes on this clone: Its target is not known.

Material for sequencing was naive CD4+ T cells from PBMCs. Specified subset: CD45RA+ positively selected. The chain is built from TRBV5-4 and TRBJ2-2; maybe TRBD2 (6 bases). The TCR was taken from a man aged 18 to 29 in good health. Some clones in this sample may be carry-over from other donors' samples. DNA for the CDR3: TGTGCCAGCAGCCCGGACCGGGAGAGGGAGCTGTTTTTT. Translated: CASSPDRERELFF.